Shown below are 8 T cell receptor beta chains from a single sample sequenced in a study of CD8+CD57+ T cells in acquired aplastic anemia. Using genomic DNA as the template, TCR beta VDJ and CDR3 profiling was carried out. MiXCR was run by TCRdb on the reads, yielding one entry per CDR3 protein. The top ten clones hold 46% of a sample with more than 150,000 distinct CDR3 sequences, over 60% of them seen once. Sequences were obtained from sorted CD4+, CD8+, or CD8+CD57+ T cells (not recorded which) from PBMCs. Receptors originate from a human donor with severe aplastic anemia or a healthy control (not recorded which).

The chain carries TRBV15 and TRBJ2-7; TRBD2 matches at 7 bases. Trimming at V came to 3 bases and at J to 5 bases, leaving 7 bases not matched to a gene. There are 14 residues in the CDR3. The germline V gene has CDR1 LNHNV and CDR2 YYDKDF (reference sequence). CDR3 nucleotides: TGTGCCACCAGCAGGGTTAAGGGAGGGAACGAGCAGTACTTC. Translation gives CATSRVKGGNEQYF.

As DNA, the CDR3 is TGTGCCATCAGCCAGATGGACAGGGACGATCATGGCTACACCTTC. Translation gives CAISQMDRDDHGYTF. The chain joins TRBV10-3 to TRBJ1-2; TRBD1 matches at 8 bases. The CDR3 has 15 residues. Germline CDR1 reads ENHRY; CDR2 reads SYGVKD. The V gene end was trimmed by 6 bases and the J gene end by 6 bases; junction bases not matched to a gene: 12.

The rearrangement joins TRBV29-1 to TRBJ2-7, with a weak D call TRBD1 (6 bases). Looked up from germline, CDR1 is SQVTM and CDR2 is ANQGSEA. The CDR3 totals 13 residues. The CDR3 DNA is TGCAGTGCTAGAGCTGAGGACAGACGCGAGCAGTACTTC. The encoded protein is CSARAEDRREQYF.

The chain joins TRBV5-1 to TRBJ1-4; perhaps TRBD1 as D (6 bases). CDR3 length equals 16 residues. CDR1 SGHRS and CDR2 YFSETQ come from the germline V gene. The ends were cut back, 4 bases at V and 1 base at J, with 14 bases in the middle. The CDR3 region is CASSLEGGVTNEKLFF. For the CDR3, the DNA is TGCGCCAGCAGCCTGGAGGGGGGGGTAACTAATGAAAAACTGTTTTTT.

This rearrangement joins TRBV20-1 to TRBJ1-1, with D perhaps TRBD1 (5 bases). Trimming took off 1 base at V and 2 bases at J, with 8 bases between the two ends. Looked up from germline, CDR1 is DFQATT and CDR2 is SNEGSKA (reference sequence). There are 13 residues in the CDR3. The CDR3 loop is CSARGGPNTEAFF. In DNA, the CDR3 is TGCAGTGCTAGAGGGGGACCTAACACTGAAGCTTTCTTT.

V usage is TRBV7-3 and J usage is TRBJ2-7, with TRBD1 identical over 7 bases. The CDR3 is made up of 15 amino acids. After removal of 4 bases from V and 6 bases from J, the junction contained 12 bases not matched to a gene. CDR1 is SGHTA, CDR2 FQGTGA, per germline. The CDR3 DNA reads as TGTGCCAGCAGCTCAGGACAGGTATCGGTCTCCGAGCAGTACTTC. It encodes CASSSGQVSVSEQYF.

To note about this clonotype: In this CDR3 the conserved last residue, phenylalanine or tryptophan, is missing, so a read error is likely. This chain connects TRBV10-2 to TRBJ1-2, with D unresolved. Trimming stripped 4 bases from V and 2 bases from J, with 8 bases between. Germline assignment: CDR1 WSHSY and CDR2 SAAADI. This CDR3 comprises 13 residues. The CDR3 reads CASSGVVNYGYTI. The DNA of the CDR3 is TGCGCCAGCAGTGGAGTGGTAAACTATGGCTACACCATC.

The V call is TRBV15, the J call TRBJ2-1; 7 bases line up with TRBD1. The CDR3 has 15 amino acids. The ends lost 3 bases at V and 5 bases at J; junction bases unmatched: 7. Germline values: CDR1 LNHNV, CDR2 YYDKDF (reference sequence). Here the CDR3 DNA reads TGTGCCACCAGCAGGTCCGGGACAGCTAACAATGAGCAGTTCTTC. Protein sequence: CATSRSGTANNEQFF.